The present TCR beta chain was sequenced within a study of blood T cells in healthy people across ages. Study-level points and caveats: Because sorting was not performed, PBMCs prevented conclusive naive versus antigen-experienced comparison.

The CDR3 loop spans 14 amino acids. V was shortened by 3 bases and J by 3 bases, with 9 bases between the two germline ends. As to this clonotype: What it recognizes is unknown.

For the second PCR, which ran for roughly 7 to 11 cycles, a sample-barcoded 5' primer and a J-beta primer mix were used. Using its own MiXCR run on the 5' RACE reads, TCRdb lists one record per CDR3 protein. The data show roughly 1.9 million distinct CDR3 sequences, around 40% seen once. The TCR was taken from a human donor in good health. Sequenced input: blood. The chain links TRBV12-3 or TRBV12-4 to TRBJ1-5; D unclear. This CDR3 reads CASSFSRDNQPQHF. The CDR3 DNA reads TGTGCCAGCAGTTTCTCTCGGGACAATCAGCCCCAGCATTTT.